One sample yielded the 30 T cell receptor beta chains listed below, sequenced in a study of T cells in placental villitis. Study-wide results and caveats: Median clonality was 0.057 in villitis of unknown etiology placentae versus 0.005 to 0.007 in controls.

These receptors lack a known antigen. The immunoSEQ assay was v4. Sequencing was performed with immunoSEQ multiplex PCR; in TCRdb, only in-frame clones are kept and a portion is missing. The table shows about 140 clones, with 91% occurring only once. Material for sequencing was placental tissue containing maternal and fetal cells. All receptors derive from a human patient with villitis of unknown etiology; the placental T cells may come from both mother and fetus.

The chain joins TRBV10-3 to TRBJ2-3, with a possible D match to TRBD1 (6 bases). V was clipped by 7 bases and J by 0 bases, with 11 bases between them. The germline V gene has CDR1 ENHRY and CDR2 SYGVKD. The CDR3 loop spans 14 amino acids. DNA for the CDR3: TGTGCCATCACTACAGGGATTAGCACAGATACGCAGTATTTT. Protein: CAITTGISTDTQYF.

The chain joins TRBV6-4 to TRBJ2-2; the D is unclear. V lost 0 bases and J 6 bases, leaving 5 bases between the germline ends. This CDR3 contains 13 residues. From germline, CDR1 is MRHNA and CDR2 SNTAGT. The CDR3 protein is CASSDSFSGELFF. The CDR3 bases are TGTGCCAGCAGTGACTCATTCTCCGGGGAGCTGTTTTTT.

This CDR3 reads CASGLTIAGEQYF. The CDR3 coding sequence is TGTGCCAGCGGCTTAACTATAGCTGGAGAGCAGTACTTC. V is TRBV6-5 and J is TRBJ2-7; no reliable D call. From germline, CDR1 is MNHEY and CDR2 SVGAGI. This CDR3 has 13 amino acids. V lost 8 bases and J 7 bases, leaving 18 bases between the germline ends.

The chain employs TRBV7-9 and TRBJ2-7, with 7 bases lining up with TRBD2. In germline, CDR1 is SEHNR, CDR2 FQNEAQ (reference sequence). V shed 1 base, J shed 7 bases, and the junction held 4 bases outside the gene matches. The CDR3 covers 13 residues. CDR3 nucleotide sequence: TGTGCCAGCAGCTTAGGCGGGAGCGGTGAGCAGTACTTC. It translates to CASSLGGSGEQYF.

This clone was seen a few times. The chain combines TRBV7-9 with TRBJ1-1; TRBD1 matches 9 bases. The CDR3 sequence is 14 residues long. V was clipped by 10 bases and J by 3 bases; unmatched bases: 9. Germline-derived CDR1 and CDR2 are SEHNR and FQNEAQ (reference sequence). The CDR3 region has the DNA TGTGCCACCCCGGGGGGACAGGGCTACACTGAAGCTTTCTTT. Translating gives CATPGGQGYTEAFF.

The chain links TRBV5-6 to TRBJ1-2; 9 bases match TRBD1. Germline values: CDR1 SGHDT, CDR2 YYEEEE. The CDR3 has 14 residues. V lost 0 bases to trimming and J lost 8 bases; unmatched junction nucleotides: 5. The CDR3 loop reads CASSLGDREGGYTF. As DNA, the CDR3 is TGTGCCAGCAGCTTGGGGGACAGGGAAGGCGGCTACACCTTC. Full variable domain (remainder filled in from reference TRBV5-6 and TRBJ1-2): DAGVTQSPTHLIKTRGQQVTLRCSPKSGHDTVSWYQQALGQGPQFIFQYYEEEERQRGNFPDRFSGHQFPNYSSELNVNALLLGDSALYLCASSLGDREGGYTFGSGTRLTVV.

The J gene is TRBJ1-2, the V gene TRBV25-1; D remains ambiguous. This CDR3 contains 13 residues. Trimming shortened V by 10 bases and J by 8 bases, and 20 bases separated the two germline ends. CDR1 is MGHDK and CDR2 is SYGVNS in the germline V gene. The CDR3: CATHSTSGIGYTF. CDR3 bases: TGTGCCACCCACTCAACAAGCGGGATCGGCTACACCTTC.

V gene TRBV5-4 combines with J gene TRBJ2-1; 7 nucleotides line up with TRBD2. The CDR3 covers 17 residues. CDR1 is SGHNT, CDR2 YYREEE, per germline (reference sequence). Losses at the gene ends were 2 bases for V and 8 bases for J; bases not matched to a gene: 16. CDR3 protein: CASSLRSGRAVWDEQFF. Here the CDR3 DNA reads TGTGCCAGCAGCTTAAGGAGTGGGAGGGCCGTTTGGGATGAGCAGTTCTTC.

Comments on this clone: Other nucleotide sequences in the sample specify the same CDR3. The chain recombines TRBV7-9 with TRBJ2-1; D remains unclear. The CDR3 sequence is 12 residues long. Trimming removed 5 bases at V and 3 bases at J, with 5 bases between. Germline lookup yields CDR1 SEHNR and CDR2 FQNEAQ (reference sequence). The CDR3 DNA is TGTGCCAGCAGCCCGGTCTACAATGAGCAGTTCTTC. Its protein product is CASSPVYNEQFF.

This sequence joins TRBV5-1 and TRBJ2-3; 12 bases fit TRBD2. Per the germline V gene, CDR1 is SGHRS and CDR2 is YFSETQ. J gave up 5 bases and V 0 bases, and 13 bases lay outside the gene matches. This CDR3 is 19 amino acids long. CDR3 in amino acids: CASSLGQGRLAGVGDTQYF. For the CDR3, the DNA is TGCGCCAGCAGCTTGGGGCAGGGCCGACTAGCGGGAGTGGGAGATACGCAGTATTTT.

The chain combines TRBV14 with TRBJ2-3; 7 bases line up with TRBD1. J gave up 3 bases and V 8 bases, and 5 bases lay outside the gene matches. The CDR3 length is 13 residues. CDR1 SGHDN and CDR2 FVKESK come from the germline V gene. CDR3 nucleotides: TGTGCCAGCGGGACAGCTCTAACAGATACGCAGTATTTT. Residues: CASGTALTDTQYF.

The chain joins TRBV19 to TRBJ2-3; D is perhaps TRBD2 (6 bases). CDR3 length equals 15 residues. Germline V gene lookup returns CDR1 LNHDA and CDR2 SQIVND (reference sequence). Between the trimmed V and J ends, which lost 6 bases and 1 base, there was a span of 14 bases. DNA for the CDR3: TGTGCCAGTAGCTCTTTGGGGACTCGCACAGATACGCAGTATTTT. Protein: CASSSLGTRTDTQYF.

The rearrangement joins TRBV4-1 to TRBJ2-7; no firm D call. There are 12 residues in the CDR3. V lost 4 bases to trimming and J lost 4 bases, with 8 bases between them. The V gene's germline CDR1 is MGHRA and CDR2 YSYEKL. The CDR3, as DNA: TGCGCCAGCAGCCCCGGAGATTACGAGCAGTACTTC. Protein sequence: CASSPGDYEQYF.

The chain uses TRBV6-4 and TRBJ2-1; 9 nucleotides agree with TRBD1. Germline lookup yields CDR1 MRHNA and CDR2 SNTAGT. This CDR3 has 17 amino acids. V lost 0 bases to trimming and J lost 8 bases; unmatched junction nucleotides: 11. The DNA for the CDR3 is TGTGCCAGCAGTGACTCCTTTACAGGGGGCGGCGAATATGAGCAGTTCTTC. Encoded protein: CASSDSFTGGGEYEQFF.

This clone has only one observation. The chain links TRBV5-4 to TRBJ2-1; possibly TRBD1 for D (6 bases). Trimming cost V 1 base and J 10 bases, with 18 bases left between them. The CDR3 runs to 15 residues. Germline CDR1 is SGHNT and CDR2 is YYREEE (reference sequence). CDR3 in DNA: TGTGCCAGCAGCTTGACAGGGCCCATACAATTGGAGCAGTTCTTC. Encoded protein: CASSLTGPIQLEQFF. Supplemented by reference TRBV5-4 and TRBJ2-1, the full variable domain reads ETGVTQSPTHLIKTRGQQVTLRCSSQSGHNTVSWYQQALGQGPQFIFQYYREEENGRGNFPPRFSGLQFPNYSSELNVNALELDDSALYLCASSLTGPIQLEQFFGPGTRLTVL.

The chain couples TRBV21-1 to TRBJ1-1. TRBV21-1 is reported as a pseudogene. The CDR3 is made up of 16 amino acids. The DNA for the CDR3 is TGTGCCAGCAGATTAGATGTAGCTAAAATTCGCACTGAAGCTTTCTTT. This gives the protein CASRLDVAKIRTEAFF.

The V call is TRBV28, the J call TRBJ1-2; D not resolved. CDR1 and CDR2 from the germline V gene are MDHEN and SYDVKM. Trimming stripped 2 bases from V and 4 bases from J, with 5 bases between. CDR3 size: 12 residues. CDR3 protein: CASSLGGYGYTF. The CDR3 nucleotides are TGTGCCAGCAGTTTAGGAGGCTATGGCTACACCTTC.

The chain is built from TRBV14 and TRBJ2-1; D not resolved. Between the trimmed V and J ends, which lost 7 bases and 10 bases, there was a span of 11 bases. Germline V gives CDR1 SGHDN, CDR2 FVKESK. The CDR3 is made up of 11 amino acids. The CDR3 region is CASNHINEQFF. The CDR3 region has the DNA TGTGCCAGCAATCACATAAACGAGCAGTTCTTC.

This clone was observed once. This chain uses TRBV4-1 with TRBJ2-3; TRBD2 matches at 11 bases. Germline V gene sequence: CDR1 MGHRA, CDR2 YSYEKL. Trimming at V came to 4 bases and at J to 5 bases, leaving 8 bases not matched to a gene. The CDR3 runs to 16 residues. The CDR3 DNA is TGCGCCAGCAGCCCGGTAGCGGGAGGGCAGAGAGATACGCAGTATTTT. Translated, it gives CASSPVAGGQRDTQYF.

This clone came up once. The chain has TRBV10-3 and TRBJ2-7, with D maybe TRBD1 (6 bases). Trimming took 4 bases from V and 5 from J, leaving 21 bases between them. This CDR3 contains 16 residues. CDR1 is ENHRY and CDR2 is SYGVKD in the germline V gene. The CDR3: CAISGSETGVENEQYF. CDR3 DNA: TGTGCCATCAGTGGATCAGAGACAGGAGTAGAGAACGAGCAGTACTTC.

The chain employs TRBV6-4 and TRBJ2-2; D is unresolved. V was shortened by 4 bases and J by 0 bases, with 6 bases between the two germline ends. The germline V gene encodes CDR1 MRHNA and CDR2 SNTAGT. The CDR3 contains 14 residues. CDR3 protein: CASSVGTNTGELFF. CDR3 coding DNA: TGTGCCAGCAGTGTTGGCACGAACACCGGGGAGCTGTTTTTT.

The chain links TRBV29-1 to TRBJ2-2; TRBD2 matches at 8 bases. Unmatched junction bases numbered 13, after V lost 5 bases and J lost 2 bases. Germline loops: CDR1 SQVTM, CDR2 ANQGSEA. This CDR3 comprises 17 residues. The CDR3: CSVRDQGGRPNTGELFF. The CDR3 nucleotides read TGCAGCGTTCGTGACCAGGGCGGGAGGCCTAACACCGGGGAGCTGTTTTTT.

The chain recombines TRBV28 with TRBJ2-6; weak D call: TRBD2 (7 bases). V lost 4 bases, J lost 0 bases, and 22 bases lay in between. Germline CDR1 and CDR2: MDHEN and SYDVKM. The CDR3 contains 20 residues. Here the CDR3 DNA reads TGTGCCAGCAGTTCATTGGGGGGGTTAACAGGGACCTCTGGGGCCAACGTCCTGACTTTC. It yields the protein CASSSLGGLTGTSGANVLTF.

The chain is built from TRBV29-1 and TRBJ2-1; 10 bases line up with TRBD1. CDR1 SQVTM and CDR2 ANQGSEA come from the germline V gene. V trimming: 6 bases; J trimming: 2 bases; junction bases outside the gene matches: 7. CDR3 length: 15 residues. CDR3 loop: CSVDRQGATYNEQFF. CDR3 bases: TGCAGCGTAGATAGACAGGGGGCAACCTACAATGAGCAGTTCTTC.

The chain couples TRBV7-2 to TRBJ2-1; D is possibly TRBD2 (5 bases). The ends were cut back, 5 bases at V and 3 bases at J, with 14 bases in the middle. Looked up from germline, CDR1 is SGHTA and CDR2 is FQGNSA. The CDR3 covers 15 residues. The CDR3 nucleotides read TGTGCCAGCAGCCCCGGAGGCTTGGGCTACAATGAGCAGTTCTTC. This sequence encodes CASSPGGLGYNEQFF.

This clone has a handful of counts. J is TRBJ1-1 and V is TRBV4-3, with D unresolved. Deletions cut 0 bases from V and 0 bases from J, with 5 bases between. There are 14 residues in the CDR3. Germline V CDR1 and CDR2: LGHNA, YSLEER. The CDR3 coding sequence is TGCGCCAGCAGCCAAGACACCGTGAACACTGAAGCTTTCTTT. This gives the protein CASSQDTVNTEAFF.

The chain links TRBV3-1 (or the pseudogene TRBV3-2) to TRBJ1-1; TRBD1 agrees at 7 bases. V shed 1 base and J 0 bases; nucleotides not matched to a gene: 5. CDR1 and CDR2 (germline): LGHDT, YNNKEL (reference sequence). The CDR3 is made up of 16 amino acids. CDR3 in amino acids: CASSQGTGMLNTEAFF. The CDR3 DNA sequence: TGTGCCAGCAGCCAAGGGACAGGAATGCTGAACACTGAAGCTTTCTTT.

This chain connects TRBV2 to TRBJ2-1; 7 bases are a match to TRBD1. The germline gives CDR1 SNHLY, CDR2 FYNNEI. The CDR3 sequence is 14 residues long. The ends lost 6 bases at V and 4 bases at J; junction bases unmatched: 6. CDR3 in DNA: TGTGCCAGCAGAGGGGGCGCCTATTACAATGAGCAGTTCTTC. Translated: CASRGGAYYNEQFF.

This clone occurred once. Relative to the germline gene, one junction end is altered; a read error may explain this. The chain recombines TRBV5-1 with TRBJ2-5; 9 nucleotides match TRBD1. This CDR3 is built from 14 residues. CDR1 SGHRS and CDR2 YFSETQ come from the germline V gene. As DNA, the CDR3 is TGCGTCAGCAGCTTGGGGGACAGGGTCGAGACCCAGTACTTC. As protein: CVSSLGDRVETQYF.

The gene calls are TRBV7-9 and TRBJ1-1, with D uncertain. Germline V gene data show CDR1 as SEHNR and CDR2 as FQNEAQ (reference sequence). V was shortened by 3 bases and J by 4 bases, with 6 bases between the two germline ends. The CDR3 contains 12 residues. CDR3 protein: CASSFTGTEAFF. The CDR3 DNA reads as TGTGCCAGCAGCTTTACGGGCACTGAAGCTTTCTTT.